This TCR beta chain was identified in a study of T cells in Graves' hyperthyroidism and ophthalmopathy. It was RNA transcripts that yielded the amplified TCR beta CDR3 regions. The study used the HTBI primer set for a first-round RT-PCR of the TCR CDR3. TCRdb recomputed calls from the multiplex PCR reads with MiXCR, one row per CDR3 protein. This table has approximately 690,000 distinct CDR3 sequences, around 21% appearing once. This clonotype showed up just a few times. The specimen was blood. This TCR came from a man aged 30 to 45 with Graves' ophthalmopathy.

The CDR3 nucleotides read TGTGCCAGCAGCTTAGGGAGGGAGCGGGAGGCCTACAATGAGCAGTTCTTC. It translates to CASSLGREREAYNEQFF. This chain connects TRBV7-9 to TRBJ2-1, with 9 nucleotides matching TRBD2. Trimming at V came to 1 base and at J to 2 bases, leaving 6 bases not matched to a gene. CDR3 length: 17 residues. Germline CDR1 reads SEHNR; CDR2 reads FQNEAQ (reference sequence).